Listed here are 16 T cell receptor beta chains from one sample, sequenced in a study of PD-1 blockade in classical Hodgkin lymphoma. After autologous stem cell transplantation all patients relapsed, and prior brentuximab vedotin exposure differed between cohorts. Using immunoSEQ multiplex PCR, the repertoire was profiled, and TCRdb retains in-frame clones only, with some absent. The sample carries some 62,000 clones, about 87% recorded once. The sequences come from peripheral blood mononuclear cells (PBMCs), collected at baseline. The source of these receptors is a human donor with classical Hodgkin lymphoma.

The chain links TRBV28 to TRBJ1-2; D is perhaps TRBD1 (6 bases). CDR1 and CDR2 from the germline V gene are MDHEN and SYDVKM. CDR3 length: 15 residues. The germline V and J ends were trimmed by 3 bases and 4 bases, with 15 bases remaining between them. CDR3 amino acids: CASSFFGGHGYGYTF. The CDR3 bases are TGTGCCAGCAGTTTTTTTGGGGGGCACGGCTATGGCTACACCTTC.

The J gene is TRBJ1-2, the V gene TRBV30; 8 bases agree with TRBD1. The CDR3 is 12 residues long. Germline CDR1 and CDR2: GTSNPN and SVGIG (reference sequence). The trim removed 2 bases at V and 8 bases at J, leaving 4 bases unmatched. CDR3 DNA sequence: TGTGCCTGGAGTAGGGGACAGGCGGGCTACACCTTC. Encoded protein: CAWSRGQAGYTF.

V usage is TRBV7-2 and J usage is TRBJ2-2; D is unclear. The germline V gene has CDR1 SGHTA and CDR2 FQGNSA. The CDR3 runs to 18 residues. The V end lost 1 base, the J end lost 1 base, and 16 bases lay between the germline ends. DNA of the CDR3: TGTGCCAGCAGCTTAGAGCCCCCTGGGGTAGGGAACACCGGGGAGCTGTTTTTT. Amino acid sequence: CASSLEPPGVGNTGELFF. The full variable domain, completed using reference TRBV7-2 and TRBJ2-2, is GAGVSQSPSNKVTEKGKDVELRCDPISGHTALYWYRQSLGQGLEFLIYFQGNSAPDKSGLPSDRFSAERTGGSVSTLTIQRTQQEDSAVYLCASSLEPPGVGNTGELFFGEGSRLTVL.

The genes are TRBV5-8 and TRBJ2-2; D may be TRBD2 (5 bases). Germline lookup yields CDR1 SGHTS and CDR2 YDEGEE. The CDR3 sequence is 16 residues long. With 4 bases removed from V and 4 bases from J, the gap between germline ends came to 17 bases. CDR3 coding DNA: TGTGCCAGCAGCCTGAGGGTTATGGCGGTCACCGGGGAGCTGTTTTTT. Translated: CASSLRVMAVTGELFF.

J is TRBJ2-1 and V is TRBV6-4; D is unclear. This CDR3 is 13 amino acids long. Germline V gene lookup returns CDR1 MRHNA and CDR2 SNTAGT. V gave up 4 bases and J gave up 6 bases, with 10 bases separating them. As DNA, the CDR3 is TGTGCCAGCAGTGCTAGGTCTAGCAATGAGCAGTTCTTC. As protein: CASSARSSNEQFF.

J is TRBJ2-7 and V is TRBV29-1; tentatively, D is TRBD1 (5 bases). CDR1 and CDR2 from the germline V gene are SQVTM and ANQGSEA. Trimming left V 4 bases short and J 5 bases short, with 12 bases between. There are 12 residues in the CDR3. The chain's CDR3 is CSVGDSRDEQYF. CDR3 bases: TGCAGCGTTGGCGACAGTCGGGACGAGCAGTACTTC.

This chain links TRBV4-1 with TRBJ1-5; 8 bases match TRBD1. The germline V gene has CDR1 MGHRA and CDR2 YSYEKL. This CDR3 has 15 residues. Losses at the gene ends were 4 bases for V and 1 base for J; bases not matched to a gene: 3. The CDR3 bases are TGCGCCAGCAGCCTCGACAGGGGCAGCAATCAGCCCCAGCATTTT. It is translated as CASSLDRGSNQPQHF.

The chain has TRBV4-1 and TRBJ1-2; maybe TRBD1 (6 bases). The CDR3 contains 15 residues. Germline values: CDR1 MGHRA, CDR2 YSYEKL. V gave up 1 base and J gave up 7 bases, with 16 bases separating them. CDR3 amino acids: CASSQGGAQGLGYTF. CDR3 nucleotide sequence: TGCGCCAGCAGCCAAGGTGGCGCCCAGGGGCTTGGCTACACCTTC.

This chain links TRBV6-5 with TRBJ1-2; D possibly corresponds to TRBD1 (6 bases). This CDR3 is built from 13 residues. V dropped 8 bases and J dropped 4 bases, with 14 bases sitting between them. The germline gives CDR1 MNHEY, CDR2 SVGAGI. CDR3 sequence: CASLPFRGYGYTF. The CDR3, as DNA: TGTGCCAGCCTTCCCTTCAGGGGCTATGGCTACACCTTC.

The rearrangement uses TRBV19 and TRBJ2-2; the match to TRBD1 covers 7 bases. Germline CDR1 and CDR2: LNHDA and SQIVND (reference sequence). V lost 8 bases, J lost 5 bases, and 2 bases stayed unmatched. The CDR3 length is 12 residues. The DNA of the CDR3 is TGTGCCAGTGGCAGGGGGACCGGGGAGCTGTTTTTT. Encoded protein: CASGRGTGELFF.

The chain recombines TRBV27 with TRBJ1-3; no clear D gene. The CDR3 covers 13 residues. Trimming removed 5 bases at V and 4 bases at J, with 9 bases between. In germline, CDR1 is MNHEY, CDR2 SMNVEV (reference sequence). The CDR3 loop reads CASSRWFGNTIYF. CDR3 coding DNA: TGTGCCAGCAGTCGGTGGTTCGGAAACACCATATATTTT.

The genes are TRBV27 and TRBJ2-1; D gene unclear. This CDR3 comprises 13 residues. Trimming shortened V by 6 bases and J by 2 bases, and 8 bases separated the two germline ends. From germline, CDR1 is MNHEY and CDR2 SMNVEV (reference sequence). CDR3 region: CASREQPYNEQFF. The CDR3 bases are TGTGCCAGCAGAGAACAGCCCTACAATGAGCAGTTCTTC.

This clone was counted only a few times. V and J are TRBV19 and TRBJ1-2, with 10 bases fitting TRBD1. CDR3 size: 13 residues. Trimming took 10 bases from V and 6 from J; bases not matched to a gene: 8. Germline V gives CDR1 LNHDA, CDR2 SQIVND (reference sequence). For the CDR3, the DNA is TGTGCCACCCGGGGACAGGGGTATGATGGCTACACCTTC. It yields the protein CATRGQGYDGYTF.

This sequence joins TRBV5-1 and TRBJ1-4; TRBD1 aligns across 9 bases. Looked up from germline, CDR1 is SGHRS and CDR2 is YFSETQ. This CDR3 has 14 amino acids. V trimming: 7 bases; J trimming: 8 bases; junction bases outside the gene matches: 9. The CDR3 loop reads CASGRQGVEEKLFF. The CDR3 region has the DNA TGCGCCAGCGGACGACAGGGGGTAGAGGAAAAACTGTTTTTT.

This chain uses TRBV2 with TRBJ2-7; 10 bases map to TRBD1. CDR1 is SNHLY, CDR2 FYNNEI, per germline. The junction had 15 bases not matched to a gene; V was cut back by 7 bases and J by 6 bases. This CDR3 contains 16 residues. The CDR3, as DNA: TGTGCCAGCAATTCTCCGACAGGGGGCAAAATTGTCGAGCAGTACTTC. Translation gives CASNSPTGGKIVEQYF.

V usage is TRBV9 and J usage is TRBJ1-1; the match to TRBD1 covers 12 bases. This CDR3 spans 16 amino acids. The V segment lost 3 bases and the J segment 7 bases; nucleotides outside the gene matches: 10. The germline gives CDR1 SGDLS, CDR2 YYNGEE. CDR3 bases: TGTGCCAGCAGCGGCCGGGACAGGGGGCGTAAGATTGAAGCTTTCTTT. As protein: CASSGRDRGRKIEAFF.